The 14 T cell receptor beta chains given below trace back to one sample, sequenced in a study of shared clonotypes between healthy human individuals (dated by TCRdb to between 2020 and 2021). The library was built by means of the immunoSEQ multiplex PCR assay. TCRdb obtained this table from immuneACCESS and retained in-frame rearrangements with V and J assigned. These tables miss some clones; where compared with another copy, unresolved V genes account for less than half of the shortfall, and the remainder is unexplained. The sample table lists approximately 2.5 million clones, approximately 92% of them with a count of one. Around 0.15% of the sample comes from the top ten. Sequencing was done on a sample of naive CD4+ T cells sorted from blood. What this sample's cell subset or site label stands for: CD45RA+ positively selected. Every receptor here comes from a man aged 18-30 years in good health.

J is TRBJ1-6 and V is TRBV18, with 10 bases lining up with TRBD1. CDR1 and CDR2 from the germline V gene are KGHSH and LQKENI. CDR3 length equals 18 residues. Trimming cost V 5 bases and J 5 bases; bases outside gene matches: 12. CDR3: CASSTTPPGQGDNSPLHF. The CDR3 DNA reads TGTGCCAGCTCAACTACTCCCCCCGGACAGGGGGATAATTCACCCCTCCACTTT.

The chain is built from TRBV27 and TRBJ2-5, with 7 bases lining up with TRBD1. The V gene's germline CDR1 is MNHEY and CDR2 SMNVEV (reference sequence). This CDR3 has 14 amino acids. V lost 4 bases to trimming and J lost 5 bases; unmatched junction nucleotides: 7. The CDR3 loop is CASSSTGLGETQYF. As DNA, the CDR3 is TGTGCCAGCAGTTCGACAGGGCTAGGGGAGACCCAGTACTTC.

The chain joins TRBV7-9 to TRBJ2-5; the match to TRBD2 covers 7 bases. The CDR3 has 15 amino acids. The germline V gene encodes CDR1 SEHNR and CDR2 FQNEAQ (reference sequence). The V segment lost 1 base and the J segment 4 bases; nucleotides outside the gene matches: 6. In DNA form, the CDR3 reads TGTGCCAGCAGCTTAGTGGGAGGGCCGGCAGAGACCCAGTACTTC. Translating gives CASSLVGGPAETQYF.

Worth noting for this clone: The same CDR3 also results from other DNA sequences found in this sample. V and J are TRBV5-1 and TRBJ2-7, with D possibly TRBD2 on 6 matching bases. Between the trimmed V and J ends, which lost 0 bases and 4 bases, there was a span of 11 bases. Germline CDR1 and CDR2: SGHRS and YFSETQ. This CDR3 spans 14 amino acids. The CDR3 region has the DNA TGCGCCAGCAGCTTGGGAGGCGGGGTATACGAGCAGTACTTC. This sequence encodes CASSLGGGVYEQYF.

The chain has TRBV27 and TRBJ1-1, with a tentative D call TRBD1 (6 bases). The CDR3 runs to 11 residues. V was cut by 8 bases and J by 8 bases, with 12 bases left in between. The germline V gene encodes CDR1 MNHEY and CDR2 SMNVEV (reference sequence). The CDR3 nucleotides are TGTGCCAGCGGTACAGGGAGGGAAGCTTTCTTT. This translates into CASGTGREAFF.

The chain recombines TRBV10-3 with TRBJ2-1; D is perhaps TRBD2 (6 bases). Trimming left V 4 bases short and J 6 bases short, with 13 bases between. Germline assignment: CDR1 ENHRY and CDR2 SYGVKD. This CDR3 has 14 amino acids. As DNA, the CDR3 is TGTGCCATCAGTGGGAGGGAGTACGGCAATGAGCAGTTCTTC. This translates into CAISGREYGNEQFF.

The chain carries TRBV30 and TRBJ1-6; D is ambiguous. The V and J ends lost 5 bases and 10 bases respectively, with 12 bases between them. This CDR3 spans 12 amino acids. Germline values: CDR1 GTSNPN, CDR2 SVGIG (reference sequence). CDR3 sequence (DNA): TGTGCCTGGGGCGCCGAAGTGTCACCCCTCCACTTT. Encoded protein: CAWGAEVSPLHF.

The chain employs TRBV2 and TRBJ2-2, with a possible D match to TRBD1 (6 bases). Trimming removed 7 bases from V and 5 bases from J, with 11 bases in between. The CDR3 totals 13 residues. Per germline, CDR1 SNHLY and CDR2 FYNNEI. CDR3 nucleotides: TGTGCCAGCAAGGACAGCTTTACCGGGGAGCTGTTTTTT. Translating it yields CASKDSFTGELFF.

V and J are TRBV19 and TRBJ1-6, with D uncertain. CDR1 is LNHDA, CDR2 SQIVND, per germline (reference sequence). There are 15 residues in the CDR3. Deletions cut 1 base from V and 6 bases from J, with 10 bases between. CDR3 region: CASSIAGETNSPLHF. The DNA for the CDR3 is TGTGCCAGTAGTATAGCTGGCGAAACTAATTCACCCCTCCACTTT.

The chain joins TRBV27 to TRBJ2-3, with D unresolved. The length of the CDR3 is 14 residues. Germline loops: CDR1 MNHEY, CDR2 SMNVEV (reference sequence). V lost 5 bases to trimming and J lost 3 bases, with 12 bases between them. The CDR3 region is CASSRLPSTDTQYF. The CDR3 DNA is TGTGCCAGCAGTCGCCTCCCCTCTACAGATACGCAGTATTTT.

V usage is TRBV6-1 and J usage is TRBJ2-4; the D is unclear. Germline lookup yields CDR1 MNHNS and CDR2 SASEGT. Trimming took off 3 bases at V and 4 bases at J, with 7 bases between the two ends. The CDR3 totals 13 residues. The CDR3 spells CASSDSPKNIQYF. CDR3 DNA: TGTGCCAGCAGTGATTCACCAAAAAACATTCAGTACTTC.

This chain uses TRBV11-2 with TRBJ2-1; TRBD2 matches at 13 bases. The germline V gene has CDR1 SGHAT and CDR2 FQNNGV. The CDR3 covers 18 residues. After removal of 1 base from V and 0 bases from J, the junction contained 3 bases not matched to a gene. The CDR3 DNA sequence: TGTGCCAGCAGCTTAGGACTAGCGGGGGGTCCCTCCTACAATGAGCAGTTCTTC. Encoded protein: CASSLGLAGGPSYNEQFF.

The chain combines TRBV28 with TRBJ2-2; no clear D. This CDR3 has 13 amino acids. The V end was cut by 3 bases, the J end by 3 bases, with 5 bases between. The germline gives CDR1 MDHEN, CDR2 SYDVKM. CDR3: CASSFSYTGELFF. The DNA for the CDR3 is TGTGCCAGCAGTTTTTCATACACCGGGGAGCTGTTTTTT.

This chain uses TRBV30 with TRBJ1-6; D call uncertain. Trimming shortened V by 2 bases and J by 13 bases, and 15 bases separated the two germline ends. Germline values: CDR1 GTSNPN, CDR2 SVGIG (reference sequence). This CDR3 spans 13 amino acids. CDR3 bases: TGTGCCTGGAGTAGGGAGGGCCGCCTCCCCCTCCACTTT. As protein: CAWSREGRLPLHF.